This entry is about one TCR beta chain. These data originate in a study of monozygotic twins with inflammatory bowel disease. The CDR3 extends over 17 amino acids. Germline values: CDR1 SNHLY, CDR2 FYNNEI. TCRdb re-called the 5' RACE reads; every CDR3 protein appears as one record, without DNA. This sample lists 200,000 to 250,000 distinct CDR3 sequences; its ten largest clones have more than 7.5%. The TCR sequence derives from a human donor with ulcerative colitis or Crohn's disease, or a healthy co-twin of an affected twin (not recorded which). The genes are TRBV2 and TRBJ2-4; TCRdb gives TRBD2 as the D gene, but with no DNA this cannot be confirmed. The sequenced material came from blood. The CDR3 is CASSGVGLAGLNDIQYF.